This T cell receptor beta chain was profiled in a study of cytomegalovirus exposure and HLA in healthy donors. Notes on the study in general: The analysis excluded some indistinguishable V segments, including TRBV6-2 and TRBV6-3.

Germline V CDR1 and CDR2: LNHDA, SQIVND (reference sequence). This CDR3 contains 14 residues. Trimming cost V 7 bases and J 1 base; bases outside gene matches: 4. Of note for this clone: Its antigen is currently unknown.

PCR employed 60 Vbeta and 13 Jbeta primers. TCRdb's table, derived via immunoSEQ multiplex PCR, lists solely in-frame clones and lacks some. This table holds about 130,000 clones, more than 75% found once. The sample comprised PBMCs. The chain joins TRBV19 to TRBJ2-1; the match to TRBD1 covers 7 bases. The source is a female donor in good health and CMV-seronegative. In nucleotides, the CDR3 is TGTGCCAGTACCAACAGGGGATCCTACAATGAGCAGTTCTTC. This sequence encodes CASTNRGSYNEQFF.